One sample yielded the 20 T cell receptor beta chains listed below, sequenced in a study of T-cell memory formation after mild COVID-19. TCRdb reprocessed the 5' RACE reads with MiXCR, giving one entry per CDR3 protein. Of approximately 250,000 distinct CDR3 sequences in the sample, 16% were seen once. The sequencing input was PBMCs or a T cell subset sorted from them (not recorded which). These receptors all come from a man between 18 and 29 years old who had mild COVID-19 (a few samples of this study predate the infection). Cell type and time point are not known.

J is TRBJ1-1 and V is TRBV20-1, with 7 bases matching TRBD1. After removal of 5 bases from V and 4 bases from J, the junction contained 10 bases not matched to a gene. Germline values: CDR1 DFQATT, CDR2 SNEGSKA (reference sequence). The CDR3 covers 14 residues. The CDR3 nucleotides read TGCAGTGCTCCGACGGCCGACAGGGCCACTGAAGCTTTCTTT. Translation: CSAPTADRATEAFF.

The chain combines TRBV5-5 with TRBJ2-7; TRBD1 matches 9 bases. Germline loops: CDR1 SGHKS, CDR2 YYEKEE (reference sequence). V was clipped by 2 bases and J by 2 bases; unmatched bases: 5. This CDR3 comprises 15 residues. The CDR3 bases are TGTGCCAGCAGCTTAGGAGGGACAGGGCCCTACGAGCAGTACGTC. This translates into CASSLGGTGPYEQYV.

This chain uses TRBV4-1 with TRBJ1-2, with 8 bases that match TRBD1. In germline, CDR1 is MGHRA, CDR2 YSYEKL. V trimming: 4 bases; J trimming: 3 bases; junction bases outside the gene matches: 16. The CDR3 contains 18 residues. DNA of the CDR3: TGCGCCAGCAGCCCCCCTCGAACGGCTCCAGGGGGCCACTATGGCTACACCTTC. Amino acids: CASSPPRTAPGGHYGYTF.

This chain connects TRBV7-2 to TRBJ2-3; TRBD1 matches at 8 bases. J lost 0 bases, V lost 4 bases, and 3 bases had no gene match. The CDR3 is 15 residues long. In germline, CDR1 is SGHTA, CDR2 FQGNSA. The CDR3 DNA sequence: TGTGCCAGCAGCTACCGGGACAGGAGCACAGATACGCAGTATTTT. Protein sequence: CASSYRDRSTDTQYF.

DNA for the CDR3: TGTGCCAGCAGACCCGCCGGGACAGGCACAGATACGCAGTATTTT. Its protein product is CASRPAGTGTDTQYF. V is TRBV5-5 and J is TRBJ2-3, with TRBD1 matching over 7 bases. CDR3 length: 15 residues. CDR1 is SGHKS, CDR2 YYEKEE, per germline (reference sequence). Germline trimming cut 5 bases from V and 1 base from J; bases unmatched to any gene: 7.

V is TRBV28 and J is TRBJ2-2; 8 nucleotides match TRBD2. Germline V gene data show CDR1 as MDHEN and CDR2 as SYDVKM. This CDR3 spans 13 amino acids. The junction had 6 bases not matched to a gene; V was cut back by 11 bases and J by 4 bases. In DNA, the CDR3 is TGTGCCGTTCGGGGGGGGACCACCGGGGAGCTGTTTTTT. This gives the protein CAVRGGTTGELFF.

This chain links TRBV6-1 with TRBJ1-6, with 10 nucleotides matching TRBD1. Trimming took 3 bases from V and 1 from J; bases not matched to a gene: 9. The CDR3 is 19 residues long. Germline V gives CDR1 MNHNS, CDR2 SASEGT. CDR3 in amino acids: CASSETPGQGTSYNSPLHF. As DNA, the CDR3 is TGTGCCAGCAGTGAGACCCCGGGACAGGGGACTTCCTATAATTCACCCCTCCACTTT.

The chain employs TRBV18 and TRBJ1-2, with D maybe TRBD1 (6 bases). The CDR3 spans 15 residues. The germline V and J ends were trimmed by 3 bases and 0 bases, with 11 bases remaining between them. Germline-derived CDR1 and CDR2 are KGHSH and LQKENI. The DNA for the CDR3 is TGTGCCAGCTCACCCTTGGACAGTTCTAACTATGGCTACACCTTC. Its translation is CASSPLDSSNYGYTF.

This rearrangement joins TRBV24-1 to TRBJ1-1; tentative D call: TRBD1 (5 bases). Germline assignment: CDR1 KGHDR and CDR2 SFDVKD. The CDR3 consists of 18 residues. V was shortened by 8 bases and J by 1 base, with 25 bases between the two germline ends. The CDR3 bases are TGTGCCACCAATGTTCTTGATTGGGACGGAGATACGAACACTGAAGCTTTCTTT. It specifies CATNVLDWDGDTNTEAFF.

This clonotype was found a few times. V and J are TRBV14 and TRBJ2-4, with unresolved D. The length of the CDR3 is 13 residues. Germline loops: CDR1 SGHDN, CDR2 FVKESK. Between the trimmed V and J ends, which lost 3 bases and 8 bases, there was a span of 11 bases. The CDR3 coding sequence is TGTGCCAGCAGCCAGAACAGTGGTGACATTCAGTACTTC. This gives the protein CASSQNSGDIQYF.

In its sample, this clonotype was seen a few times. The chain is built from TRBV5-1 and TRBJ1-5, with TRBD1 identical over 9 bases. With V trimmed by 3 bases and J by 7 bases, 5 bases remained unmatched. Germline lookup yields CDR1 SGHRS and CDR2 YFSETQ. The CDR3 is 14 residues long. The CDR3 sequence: CASSSQGAGQPQHF. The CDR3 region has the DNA TGCGCCAGCAGCTCACAGGGGGCAGGCCAGCCCCAGCATTTT.

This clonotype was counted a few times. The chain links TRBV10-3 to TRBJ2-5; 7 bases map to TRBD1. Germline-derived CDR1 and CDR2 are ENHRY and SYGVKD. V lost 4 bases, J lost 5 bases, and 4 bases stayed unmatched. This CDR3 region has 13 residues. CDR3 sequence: CAISGGQAETQYF. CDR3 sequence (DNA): TGTGCCATCAGTGGAGGACAGGCTGAGACCCAGTACTTC.

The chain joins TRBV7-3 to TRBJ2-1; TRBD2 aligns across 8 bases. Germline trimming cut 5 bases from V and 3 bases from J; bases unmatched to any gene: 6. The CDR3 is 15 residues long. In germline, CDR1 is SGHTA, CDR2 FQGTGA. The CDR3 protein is CASSDPGGGYNEQFF. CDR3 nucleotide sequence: TGTGCCAGCAGCGACCCGGGGGGGGGCTACAATGAGCAGTTCTTC.

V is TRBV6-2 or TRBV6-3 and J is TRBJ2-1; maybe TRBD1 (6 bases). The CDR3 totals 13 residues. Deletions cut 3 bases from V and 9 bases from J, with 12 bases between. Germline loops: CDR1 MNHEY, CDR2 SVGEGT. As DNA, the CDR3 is TGTGCCAGCAGTTATCGGACAGTGGGTGAGCAGTTCTTC. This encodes CASSYRTVGEQFF.

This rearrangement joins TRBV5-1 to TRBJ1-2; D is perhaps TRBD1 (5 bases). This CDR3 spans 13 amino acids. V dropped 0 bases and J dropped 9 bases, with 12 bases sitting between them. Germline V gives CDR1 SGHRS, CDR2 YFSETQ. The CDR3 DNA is TGCGCCAGCAGCTTGGAGGGGCTCCCAAGCTACACCTTC. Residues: CASSLEGLPSYTF.

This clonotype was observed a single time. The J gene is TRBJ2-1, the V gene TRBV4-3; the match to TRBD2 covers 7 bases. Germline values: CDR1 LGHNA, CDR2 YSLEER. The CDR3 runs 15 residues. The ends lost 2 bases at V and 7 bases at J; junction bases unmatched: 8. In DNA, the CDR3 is TGCGCCAGCAGCCAAACGGGGGGTTCTCCGAATGAGCAGTTCTTC. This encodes CASSQTGGSPNEQFF.

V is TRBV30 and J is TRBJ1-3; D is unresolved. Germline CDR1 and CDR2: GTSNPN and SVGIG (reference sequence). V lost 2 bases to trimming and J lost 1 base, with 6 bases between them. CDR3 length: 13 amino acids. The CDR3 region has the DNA TGTGCCTGGAGTTCAGAATCTGGAAACACCATATATTTT. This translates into CAWSSESGNTIYF.

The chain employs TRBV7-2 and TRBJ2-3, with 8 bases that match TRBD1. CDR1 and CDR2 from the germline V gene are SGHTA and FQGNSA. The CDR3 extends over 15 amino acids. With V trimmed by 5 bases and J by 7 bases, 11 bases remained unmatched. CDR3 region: CASSPRQGRVNTQYF. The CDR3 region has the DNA TGTGCCAGCAGCCCTCGACAGGGGCGGGTGAATACGCAGTATTTT.

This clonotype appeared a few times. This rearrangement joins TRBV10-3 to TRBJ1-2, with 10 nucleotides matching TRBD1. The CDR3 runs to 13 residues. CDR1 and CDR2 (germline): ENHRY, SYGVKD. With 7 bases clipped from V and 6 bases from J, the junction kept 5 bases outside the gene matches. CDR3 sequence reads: CAINTGTGDGYTF. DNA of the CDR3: TGTGCCATCAATACCGGGACAGGGGATGGCTACACCTTC.

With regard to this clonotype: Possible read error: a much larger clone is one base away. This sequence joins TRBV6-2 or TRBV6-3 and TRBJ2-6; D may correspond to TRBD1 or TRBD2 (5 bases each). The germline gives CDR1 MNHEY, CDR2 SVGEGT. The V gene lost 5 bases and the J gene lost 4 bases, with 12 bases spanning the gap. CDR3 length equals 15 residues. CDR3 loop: CASSVRGSGANVLTF. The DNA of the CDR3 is TGTGCCAGCAGTGTCCGGGGCTCAGGGGCCAACGTCCTGACTTTC.